Following are 30 T cell receptor beta chains from one sample sequenced in a study of CD8+CD57+ T cells in acquired aplastic anemia. Only patients with CD8+CD57+ cell expansion on flow cytometry were chosen for sequencing. The study profiled TCR beta VDJ and CDR3 using genomic DNA as template. MiXCR, applied by TCRdb to the reads, yields one record per CDR3 protein. The table includes roughly 250,000 distinct CDR3 sequences, 65% to 90% detected once. What was sequenced was sorted CD4+, CD8+, or CD8+CD57+ T cells (not recorded which) from PBMCs. The receptors here all came from a human donor with aplastic anemia.

The V gene is TRBV7-9, the J gene TRBJ1-1; D not resolved. The CDR3 sequence is 15 residues long. Trimming shortened V by 1 base and J by 4 bases, and 13 bases separated the two germline ends. Germline assignment: CDR1 SEHNR and CDR2 FQNEAQ (reference sequence). The CDR3 loop is CASSLEVTYGTEAFF. In nucleotides, the CDR3 is TGTGCCAGCAGCTTAGAGGTTACCTACGGCACTGAAGCTTTCTTT.

In this sample, this clonotype turned up once. The chain links TRBV7-2 to TRBJ2-3; no clear D gene. The CDR3 sequence is 15 residues long. The V end was cut by 1 base, the J end by 2 bases, with 10 bases between. Germline V gene data show CDR1 as SGHTA and CDR2 as FQGNSA. CDR3 DNA sequence: TGTGCCAGCAGCTTAGTATCAAGTATCACAGATACGCAGTATTTT. This translates into CASSLVSSITDTQYF.

The gene calls are TRBV2 and TRBJ1-2; the match to TRBD1 covers 8 bases. CDR3 length: 13 residues. CDR1 and CDR2 from the germline V gene are SNHLY and FYNNEI. V dropped 9 bases and J dropped 3; count of bases not matched to a gene: 6. CDR3 nucleotide sequence: TGTGCCAGTCGACAGGGGTCGGACTATGGCTACACCTTC. It specifies CASRQGSDYGYTF. The full variable domain, with the rest looked up from reference TRBV2 and TRBJ1-2, is EPEVTQTPSHQVTQMGQEVILRCVPISNHLYFYWYRQILGQKVEFLVSFYNNEISEKSEIFDDQFSVERPDGSNFTLKIRSTKLEDSAMYFCASRQGSDYGYTFGSGTRLTVV.

The rearrangement joins TRBV7-2 to TRBJ1-1; D may be TRBD1 (5 bases). The length of the CDR3 is 15 residues. V was cut by 1 base and J by 7 bases, with 16 bases left in between. The germline gives CDR1 SGHTA, CDR2 FQGNSA. Here the CDR3 reads CASSLDLTAKNEAFF. The CDR3 DNA is TGTGCCAGCAGCTTAGATCTGACAGCGAAAAATGAAGCTTTCTTT.

With respect to this clonotype: Sequence at one end of the junction differs from germline and may be a read error. V gene TRBV7-2 combines with J gene TRBJ1-2; TRBD1 is a possible D gene (6 bases). The CDR3 is made up of 14 amino acids. Germline lookup yields CDR1 SGHTA and CDR2 FQGNSA. CDR3 nucleotide sequence: TGTGCCAGCACGTACAGGGCGTACGAATATGGCTACACGTTC. It codes for CASTYRAYEYGYTF.

About this clonotype itself: The junction and the germline gene differ at one end; a read error may be behind it. V and J are TRBV7-2 and TRBJ2-3; 7 bases are shared with TRBD2. CDR1 is SGHTA and CDR2 is FQGNSA in the germline V gene. The CDR3 has 14 amino acids. As DNA, the CDR3 is TGTGCCAGCAGCCTAGCGGAAGGTCCAGACACGCAGCTTTTT. It translates to CASSLAEGPDTQLF.

This clonotype was recorded a few times. Given a much more abundant clone one base away, this may be a read error. The genes are TRBV7-2 and TRBJ1-2; 10 bases fit TRBD1. Germline lookup yields CDR1 SGHTA and CDR2 FQGNSA. V gave up 3 bases and J gave up 10 bases; unmatched junction bases: 14. This CDR3 is built from 16 residues. CDR3 sequence: CASSLTGGADYGDYTF. As DNA, the CDR3 is TGTGCCAGCAGCTTGACAGGGGGCGCCGACTATGGCGACTACACCTTC.

Regarding this clonotype: The junction does not match germline at one end; this may be a read error. This sequence joins TRBV2 and TRBJ2-6; weak D call: TRBD2 (6 bases). The CDR3 has 16 amino acids. The V gene's germline CDR1 is SNHLY and CDR2 FYNNEI. Here the CDR3 reads CASSPPWGDAPNEQSF. For the CDR3, the DNA is TGTGCCAGCAGCCCACCCTGGGGGGATGCCCCAAACGAGCAGTCCTTC. Variable domain in full (rest from reference TRBV2 and TRBJ2-6): EPEVTQTPSHQVTQMGQEVILRCVPISNHLYFYWYRQILGQKVEFLVSFYNNEISEKSEIFDDQFSVERPDGSNFTLKIRSTKLEDSAMYFCASSPPWGDAPNEQSFGAGSRLTVL.

This clonotype was detected only a few times. The junction does not match germline at one end; this may be a read error. The chain recombines TRBV2 with TRBJ1-2; D might be TRBD1 (5 bases). This CDR3 spans 13 amino acids. Per germline, CDR1 SNHLY and CDR2 FYNNEI. The CDR3 protein is CASGDGVTGAQSF. In nucleotides, the CDR3 is TGTGCCAGCGGGGACGGGGTTACAGGTGCGCAGTCCTTT.

This clonotype was recorded once. The chain combines TRBV10-2 with TRBJ2-3, with 10 bases aligning to TRBD2. The length of the CDR3 is 15 residues. J lost 2 bases, V lost 6 bases, and 5 bases had no gene match. Per the germline V gene, CDR1 is WSHSY and CDR2 is SAAADI. The CDR3 region has the DNA TGCGCCAGCAGACACGGACTAGCGGACACAGATACGCAGTATTTT. It translates to CASRHGLADTDTQYF.

The V and J genes are TRBV7-9 and TRBJ1-6; D is ambiguous. From germline, CDR1 is SEHNR and CDR2 FQNEAQ (reference sequence). This CDR3 comprises 16 residues. Trimming cost V 3 bases and J 16 bases, with 25 bases left between them. The CDR3 here is CASSFGDAQYNGPLHF. The DNA of the CDR3 is TGTGCCAGCAGCTTCGGAGATGCGCAGTATAATGGCCCACTCCACTTT.

This chain uses TRBV2 with TRBJ1-2; D is possibly TRBD2 (6 bases). The J call may be in error: the DNA end matches TRBJ2-3 better. CDR1 SNHLY and CDR2 FYNNEI come from the germline V gene. This CDR3 contains 13 residues. CDR3 in DNA: TGTGCCAGCGGGGACGGGGGTGCAGGTAGCCAGTATTTT. This encodes CASGDGGAGSQYF.

As for this clonotype: No conserved phenylalanine or tryptophan is present at the end of the CDR3, so a read error is the likely explanation. The DNA is omitted, as the CDR3 cannot be located on it reliably, and the CDR3 follows TCRdb's listing. The J gene is TRBJ1-5, the V gene TRBV7-3. The CDR3 length is 12 residues, termini included. Germline values: CDR1 SGHTA, CDR2 FQGTGA. The chain's CDR3 is CAISPTWGPVRR.

J is TRBJ2-3 and V is TRBV19; D might be TRBD1 (6 bases). The end of the DNA aligns better with TRBJ1-5, so the J call may be wrong. The CDR3 is 13 amino acids. Germline lookup yields CDR1 LNHDA and CDR2 SQIVND (reference sequence). CDR3 in amino acids: CASSITGYQPQHF. CDR3 in DNA: TGTGCCAGTAGTATTACAGGGTATCAGCCCCAGCATTTT.

Note on this clonotype: Relative to the germline gene, one junction end is altered; a read error may explain this. This chain links TRBV7-8 with TRBJ2-7; D may be TRBD2 (5 bases). CDR1 is SGHVS, CDR2 FQNEAQ, per germline. The CDR3 consists of 14 residues. In DNA form, the CDR3 reads TGTGCCAGCAGCGTAGCGAGAAATTCCTACGCGCAGTACTTC. Protein: CASSVARNSYAQYF.

Comment on this clonotype: At one boundary the junction diverges from the germline segment, which might be a read error. The CDR3 DNA follows: TGTGCCAGCAGCTTGACAGGGGGCTCCGAGTCTGGCTTCACCTTC. It is translated as CASSLTGGSESGFTF. The chain carries TRBV7-9 and TRBJ1-2; 10 bases are shared with TRBD1. Germline CDR1 reads SEHNR; CDR2 reads FQNEAQ (reference sequence). The CDR3 is made up of 15 amino acids.

This clonotype was counted ten times or more. The V call is TRBV9, the J call TRBJ2-3; 8 nucleotides line up with TRBD2. This CDR3 contains 14 residues. V shed 2 bases and J 5 bases; nucleotides not matched to a gene: 4. Germline-derived CDR1 and CDR2 are SGDLS and YYNGEE. The CDR3 coding sequence is TGTGCCAGCAGCGTTTACGGGGGGGGAGATACGCAGTATTTT. Translation gives CASSVYGGGDTQYF.

This chain uses TRBV12-5 with TRBJ2-7; no reliable D call. The CDR3 is 15 amino acids. The ends were cut back, 5 bases at V and 3 bases at J, with 17 bases in the middle. Germline assignment: CDR1 LGHNT and CDR2 FRNRAP. The CDR3 is CASGVLEPLLYEQYF. The CDR3 coding sequence is TGTGCTAGTGGTGTGCTAGAGCCCCTACTCTACGAGCAGTACTTC.

The CDR3 DNA reads TGTGCCAGCAGTTTATCGACGGCTGACCTGGCAGATACGTACTTC. Translated: CASSLSTADLADTYF. The V call is TRBV7-2, the J call TRBJ2-5; D is unclear. The CDR3 runs to 15 residues. CDR1 is SGHTA, CDR2 FQGNSA, per germline. V was cut by 6 bases and J by 13 bases, with 27 bases left in between.

This clonotype has only one observation. The J gene is TRBJ1-2, the V gene TRBV7-9; D possibly corresponds to TRBD1 (5 bases). Germline V CDR1 and CDR2: SEHNR, FQNEAQ (reference sequence). Trimming took off 3 bases at V and 10 bases at J, with 21 bases between the two ends. This CDR3 spans 15 amino acids. The CDR3: CASSFTGSAGSDYTF. The CDR3 DNA reads TGTGCCAGCAGCTTTACAGGAAGCGCCGGGAGCGACTACACCTTC. Looking up the rest from reference TRBV7-9 and TRBJ1-2 gives the full variable domain: DTGVSQNPRHKITKRGQNVTFRCDPISEHNRLYWYRQTLGQGPEFLTYFQNEAQLEKSRLLSDRFSAERPKGSFSTLEIQRTEQGDSAMYLCASSFTGSAGSDYTFGSGTRLTVV.

As to this clonotype: Germline and junction disagree at one end, which may indicate a read error. The V and J genes are TRBV7-6 and TRBJ2-5; 11 nucleotides align to TRBD1. The germline gives CDR1 SGHVS, CDR2 FNYEAQ. The CDR3 is 14 amino acids. This CDR3 is CAGQGAREKENQGF. In nucleotides, the CDR3 is TGTGCCGGACAGGGGGCTAGGGAGAAAGAGAACCAGGGGTTC.

The chain uses TRBV7-6 and TRBJ2-7; tentatively, D is TRBD1 (7 bases). The germline gives CDR1 SGHVS, CDR2 FNYEAQ. Trimming removed 4 bases from V and 4 bases from J, with 17 bases in between. This CDR3 comprises 15 residues. This CDR3 is CASSSRTGGAYEQYF. The CDR3, as DNA: TGTGCCAGCAGCTCCCGGACAGGCGGGGCTTACGAGCAGTACTTC.

The gene calls are TRBV2 and TRBJ2-7; perhaps TRBD2 as D (5 bases). The CDR3 is made up of 15 amino acids. Looked up from germline, CDR1 is SNHLY and CDR2 is FYNNEI. Between the trimmed V and J ends, which lost 3 bases and 4 bases, there was a span of 16 bases. The CDR3, as DNA: TGTGCCAGCAGTGAGGCCGGGGTGGCAGCTTACGAGCAGTACTTC. This sequence encodes CASSEAGVAAYEQYF.

Comments on this clonotype: One end of the junction is discordant with germline, which a read error may explain. This sequence joins TRBV9 and TRBJ2-5, with D perhaps matching TRBD1 (6 bases). The CDR3 is 15 residues long. CDR1 and CDR2 (germline): SGDLS, YYNGEE. This CDR3 is CASSSCESWTETQYF. In DNA form, the CDR3 reads TGTGCCAGCAGTTCATGCGAGTCTTGGACAGAGACGCAGTACTTC.

The rearrangement links TRBV5-1 to TRBJ1-5, with 8 bases that match TRBD1. The CDR3 spans 14 residues. Per germline, CDR1 SGHRS and CDR2 YFSETQ. With 4 bases clipped from V and 7 bases from J, the junction kept 7 bases outside the gene matches. CDR3 DNA: TGCGCCAGCAGCACAGGGGGAAACAAACAGCCCCAGCATTTT. Protein product: CASSTGGNKQPQHF.

This clonotype has a handful of counts. The chain has TRBV20-1 and TRBJ1-4; TRBD1 agrees at 9 bases. J gave up 6 bases and V 1 base, and 6 bases lay outside the gene matches. The CDR3 sequence is 15 residues long. Germline CDR1 reads DFQATT; CDR2 reads SNEGSKA (reference sequence). CDR3 amino acids: CSARVQDRGDEKLFF. In nucleotides, the CDR3 is TGCAGTGCTAGAGTACAGGACAGGGGAGATGAAAAACTGTTTTTT.

The chain couples TRBV12-3 or TRBV12-4 to TRBJ2-1; a weak D match, TRBD2 (6 bases). This CDR3 spans 13 amino acids. The V gene lost 8 bases and the J gene lost 8 bases, with 16 bases spanning the gap. The CDR3 sequence: CASGHGGIHEQFF. The DNA for the CDR3 is TGTGCCAGCGGACATGGGGGGATCCATGAGCAGTTCTTC.

In the case of this clonotype: Germline is not matched at one junction end, which may reflect a read error. V is TRBV11-1 and J is TRBJ2-3; 10 nucleotides align to TRBD2. The CDR3 extends over 16 amino acids. Germline loops: CDR1 SGHAT, CDR2 FQDESV (reference sequence). Here the CDR3 reads CASSRGISGGSDTQYF. CDR3 DNA sequence: TGTGCCAGCAGCCGTGGGATTAGCGGGGGGTCGGATACGCAGTACTTT.

Concerning this clonotype itself: The CDR3 does not end in the conserved phenylalanine or tryptophan, so this is likely a read error. Because the CDR3's place on the DNA is in doubt, the DNA is left out and the CDR3 is given as listed by TCRdb. J is TRBJ2-2 and V is TRBV2; the table's TRBD1 call for D was not verified on the DNA. Germline lookup yields CDR1 SNHLY and CDR2 FYNNEI. The CDR3 length is 15 residues, termini included. The CDR3 spells CASGDGGLVTRELFS.

The chain uses TRBV7-3 and TRBJ2-7; D is ambiguous. The V end lost 4 bases, the J end lost 0 bases, and 19 bases lay between the germline ends. The CDR3 has 17 amino acids. The germline V gene has CDR1 SGHTA and CDR2 FQGTGA. CDR3 in DNA: TGTGCCAGCAGCTCCGCGGAATCAGGCCCGAGCTCCTACGAGCAGTACGTC. It is translated as CASSSAESGPSSYEQYV.